The 31 T cell receptor beta chains listed next were all sequenced from one sample in a study of graft-versus-host responses after intestinal transplantation. Here immunoSEQ multiplex PCR was the method, and the copy in TCRdb shows in-frame clones only, minus some. The sample gives about 80,000 clones, about 90% of which show up once; roughly 0.64% is in the top ten. The sequences come from PBMCs, collected 98 days after intestinal transplantation. These receptors came from a human patient who received an intestinal transplant, so some T cells may come from the graft donor.

This clone was observed a single time. The J gene is TRBJ2-1, the V gene TRBV19, with 12 bases that match TRBD2. The germline gives CDR1 LNHDA, CDR2 SQIVND (reference sequence). Trimming removed 3 bases from V and 6 bases from J; junction bases left unmatched: 9. The CDR3 covers 17 residues. The CDR3 DNA follows: TGTGCCAGTAGTATGTTAAATGGACTAGCGGGAAGCAATGAGCAGTTCTTC. It yields the protein CASSMLNGLAGSNEQFF.

The chain has TRBV7-6 and TRBJ2-3, with 9 bases identical to TRBD1. This CDR3 has 17 residues. With 5 bases clipped from V and 5 bases from J, the junction kept 14 bases outside the gene matches. Germline CDR1 SGHVS, CDR2 FNYEAQ. The CDR3 nucleotides read TGTGCCAGCAGCCTAGGGCCAGGGACAGGGCGTAAAGATACGCAGTATTTT. Protein: CASSLGPGTGRKDTQYF. The whole variable domain, remainder taken from reference TRBV7-6 and TRBJ2-3, is GAGVSQSPRYKVTKRGQDVALRCDPISGHVSLYWYRQALGQGPEFLTYFNYEAQQDKSGLPNDRFSAERPEGSISTLTIQRTEQRDSAMYRCASSLGPGTGRKDTQYFGPGTRLTVL.

The V and J genes are TRBV7-9 and TRBJ2-7; TRBD2 matches at 11 bases. Germline values: CDR1 SEHNR, CDR2 FQNEAQ (reference sequence). V was clipped by 4 bases and J by 5 bases; unmatched bases: 4. CDR3 size: 14 residues. CDR3 bases: TGTGCCAGCAGCTCGCGACTAGCGGGGAACGAGCAGTACTTC. Protein product: CASSSRLAGNEQYF.

This chain connects TRBV5-1 to TRBJ2-3; no clear D gene. This CDR3 has 14 residues. Per the germline V gene, CDR1 is SGHRS and CDR2 is YFSETQ. Trimming pared 2 bases from V and 2 bases from J, leaving 9 bases between. In DNA form, the CDR3 reads TGCGCCAGCAGCTTAGGGCTGATCACAGATACGCAGTATTTT. Its protein is CASSLGLITDTQYF.

This clone was seen only once. The V and J genes are TRBV12-2 and TRBJ2-1; TRBD2, as called in the table, went unchecked against the DNA. TRBV12-2 is noted as a pseudogene. The CDR3 has 20 residues. The CDR3 sequence is CASRLALGGVLSFSYNEQFF. The DNA for the CDR3 is TGTGCAAGTCGCTTAGCCCTGGGGGGGGTACTATCATTCTCCTACAATGAGCAGTTCTTC.

The rearrangement joins TRBV28 to TRBJ2-7; 11 positions agree with TRBD2. This CDR3 has 18 amino acids. Germline V gives CDR1 MDHEN, CDR2 SYDVKM. Losses at the gene ends were 4 bases for V and 3 bases for J; bases not matched to a gene: 14. The DNA for the CDR3 is TGTGCCAGCAGTTCAGGGACACTAGCGGGAGATCCTGGCTACGAGCAGTACTTC. It is translated as CASSSGTLAGDPGYEQYF.

The chain couples TRBV6-1 to TRBJ1-5; perhaps TRBD1 as D (6 bases). Germline V lookup: CDR1 MNHNS, CDR2 SASEGT. This CDR3 has 14 amino acids. V was clipped by 8 bases and J by 7 bases, with 18 bases between them. CDR3: CASSAGRGGQPQHF. For the CDR3, the DNA is TGTGCCAGCTCGGCGGGCAGGGGAGGGCAGCCCCAGCATTTT.

Of note for this clone: Other DNA sequences in the sample encode the same CDR3. The DNA of the CDR3 is TGCGCCAGCAGCCAAGAAAGATCTTACGAGCAGTACTTC. Its translation: CASSQERSYEQYF. The chain has TRBV4-1 and TRBJ2-7; D is ambiguous. The CDR3 is made up of 13 amino acids. V was clipped by 0 bases and J by 4 bases, with 7 bases between them. Germline V gene lookup returns CDR1 MGHRA and CDR2 YSYEKL.

This chain joins TRBV27 and TRBJ2-7, with D possibly being TRBD2 (6 bases). The CDR3 sequence is 15 residues long. Trimming shortened V by 5 bases and J by 5 bases, and 19 bases separated the two germline ends. Germline V gene lookup returns CDR1 MNHEY and CDR2 SMNVEV (reference sequence). CDR3 DNA sequence: TGTGCCAGCAGTCCCGAGACGGGAGTGGGCCACGAGCAGTACTTC. It is translated as CASSPETGVGHEQYF.

The rearrangement uses TRBV11-2 and TRBJ1-4; D uncertain. The CDR3 length is 15 residues. The germline CDR1 and CDR2 sequences are SGHAT and FQNNGV. The germline V and J ends were trimmed by 4 bases and 3 bases, with 12 bases remaining between them. The CDR3 is CASSSRGGANEKLFF. The CDR3 DNA reads TGTGCCAGCAGCTCCCGGGGAGGAGCTAATGAAAAACTGTTTTTT.

The V call is TRBV5-5, the J call TRBJ1-4; D is perhaps TRBD1 (6 bases). Germline V gene lookup returns CDR1 SGHKS and CDR2 YYEKEE (reference sequence). Trimming pared 0 bases from V and 7 bases from J, leaving 10 bases between. The CDR3 is made up of 14 amino acids. Here the CDR3 DNA reads TGTGCCAGCAGCTTGGCTGGGGGCGGTGAAAAACTGTTTTTT. Protein: CASSLAGGGEKLFF.

CDR3 loop: CASSQELNEQFF. The CDR3 coding sequence is TGTGCCAGCAGCCAAGAACTTAATGAGCAGTTCTTC. The chain is built from TRBV5-4 and TRBJ2-1; D gene uncertain. Trimming left V 4 bases short and J 7 bases short, with 9 bases between. The V gene's germline CDR1 is SGHNT and CDR2 YYREEE (reference sequence). This CDR3 has 12 amino acids.

This clone was observed once. The chain carries TRBV4-1 and TRBJ2-5, with 10 bases lining up with TRBD2. J was trimmed by 4 bases and V by 4 bases; bases with no gene match: 6. CDR3 size: 15 residues. CDR1 MGHRA and CDR2 YSYEKL come from the germline V gene. CDR3 in amino acids: CASSRTSGRSETQYF. CDR3 DNA: TGCGCCAGCAGCCGGACTAGCGGACGGTCAGAGACCCAGTACTTC.

The V and J genes are TRBV7-9 and TRBJ2-7; the match to TRBD1 covers 8 bases. The CDR3 spans 14 residues. The trim removed 4 bases at V and 2 bases at J, leaving 4 bases unmatched. CDR1 is SEHNR and CDR2 is FQNEAQ in the germline V gene (reference sequence). CDR3 residues: CASSSGQGAYEQYF. The DNA for the CDR3 is TGTGCCAGCAGCTCAGGACAGGGAGCCTACGAGCAGTACTTC.

The gene calls are TRBV5-6 and TRBJ1-4, with D possibly TRBD1 on 5 matching bases. The CDR3 is 16 residues long. Germline CDR1 SGHDT, CDR2 YYEEEE. Trimming cost V 4 bases and J 7 bases, with 20 bases left between them. The CDR3 DNA is TGTGCCAGCAGCAGAGCCGGAACAGTCGGGGGTGAAAAACTGTTTTTT. Its protein is CASSRAGTVGGEKLFF.

This sequence joins TRBV10-3 and TRBJ2-1; 8 bases align to TRBD1. Germline assignment: CDR1 ENHRY and CDR2 SYGVKD. V gave up 4 bases and J gave up 4 bases; unmatched junction bases: 12. The CDR3 runs 17 residues. DNA of the CDR3: TGTGCCATCAGTGCTCTTAAAACGCAGGGGGCATACAATGAGCAGTTCTTC. It is translated as CAISALKTQGAYNEQFF.

The gene calls are TRBV27 and TRBJ1-3; weak D call: TRBD1 (5 bases). Germline-derived CDR1 and CDR2 are MNHEY and SMNVEV (reference sequence). CDR3 length: 14 residues. With 6 bases removed from V and 0 bases from J, the gap between germline ends came to 9 bases. CDR3 residues: CASRGRYSGNTIYF. The CDR3 DNA reads as TGTGCCAGCAGGGGACGGTACTCTGGAAACACCATATATTTT.

As regards this clone: Other DNA sequences in the sample encode the same CDR3. The chain recombines TRBV5-1 with TRBJ2-2, with D perhaps matching TRBD2 (5 bases). This CDR3 is 15 amino acids long. Germline CDR1 reads SGHRS; CDR2 reads YFSETQ. The germline V and J ends were trimmed by 0 bases and 4 bases, with 10 bases remaining between them. CDR3 bases: TGCGCCAGCAGCTTGGCTGAGGGTTTCACCGGGGAGCTGTTTTTT. Translating it yields CASSLAEGFTGELFF.

J is TRBJ2-7 and V is TRBV29-1, with 8 bases that match TRBD1. Germline V lookup: CDR1 SQVTM, CDR2 ANQGSEA. Trimming cost V 4 bases and J 0 bases; bases outside gene matches: 2. The CDR3 sequence is 13 residues long. The CDR3 sequence: CSVVTGASYEQYF. CDR3 coding DNA: TGCAGCGTTGTGACAGGGGCCTCCTACGAGCAGTACTTC.

The chain's CDR3 is CASGSGTSGRGAGELFF. The CDR3 coding sequence is TGTGCCAGCGGGAGTGGGACTAGCGGGAGGGGCGCCGGGGAGCTGTTTTTT. This chain joins TRBV27 and TRBJ2-2; 16 nucleotides match TRBD2. The CDR3 consists of 17 residues. Germline lookup yields CDR1 MNHEY and CDR2 SMNVEV (reference sequence). Unmatched junction bases numbered 9, after V lost 8 bases and J lost 6 bases.

V gene TRBV6-4 combines with J gene TRBJ2-7; TRBD2 agrees at 14 bases. With 5 bases clipped from V and 3 bases from J, the junction kept 9 bases outside the gene matches. Germline assignment: CDR1 MRHNA and CDR2 SNTAGT. This CDR3 contains 17 residues. The CDR3 protein is CASSRPGLAGADYEQYF. The CDR3 nucleotides are TGTGCCAGCAGTAGGCCGGGACTAGCGGGGGCGGACTACGAGCAGTACTTC.

This clone was counted once. V is TRBV11-3 and J is TRBJ1-5; no reliable D call. From germline, CDR1 is SGHNT and CDR2 YENEEA. The CDR3 totals 14 residues. V lost 0 bases and J lost 4, with 7 bases in between. The CDR3 nucleotides read TGTGCCAGCAGCTTAGATGGCAGTAATCAGCCCCAGCATTTT. It yields the protein CASSLDGSNQPQHF. Full variable domain (outside the CDR3, taken from reference TRBV11-3 and TRBJ1-5): EAGVVQSPRYKIIEKKQPVAFWCNPISGHNTLYWYLQNLGQGPELLIRYENEEAVDDSQLPKDRFSAERLKGVDSTLKIQPAELGDSAVYLCASSLDGSNQPQHFGDGTRLSIL.

The table lists this clone with a count of one. The chain recombines TRBV18 with TRBJ1-1, with D perhaps TRBD1 (5 bases). The CDR3 has 13 amino acids. Germline CDR1 reads KGHSH; CDR2 reads LQKENI. Trimming removed 3 bases at V and 5 bases at J, with 10 bases between. CDR3 protein: CASSPLQGTEAFF. The DNA of the CDR3 is TGTGCCAGCTCACCTCTTCAGGGTACTGAAGCTTTCTTT.

A single count supports this clone. The chain recombines TRBV5-1 with TRBJ2-1; 10 nucleotides align to TRBD2. CDR1 and CDR2 (germline): SGHRS, YFSETQ. The junction had 12 bases not matched to a gene; V was cut back by 5 bases and J by 7 bases. This CDR3 comprises 16 residues. Here the CDR3 DNA reads TGCGCCAGCAGGCCTTCGGGAGCGGGAGGGCCAAATGAGCAGTTCTTC. It specifies CASRPSGAGGPNEQFF.

The chain carries TRBV9 and TRBJ2-3, with D unclear. Germline values: CDR1 SGDLS, CDR2 YYNGEE. V dropped 0 bases and J dropped 6 bases, with 17 bases sitting between them. This CDR3 is built from 16 residues. The CDR3 sequence is CASSVADGVGLDTQYF. The CDR3 nucleotides are TGTGCCAGCAGCGTAGCTGATGGGGTGGGCCTCGATACGCAGTATTTT.

The chain uses TRBV28 and TRBJ1-5, with D unclear. The CDR3 has 14 residues. Trimming removed 1 base from V and 4 bases from J, with 8 bases in between. Germline V gives CDR1 MDHEN, CDR2 SYDVKM. The CDR3 loop reads CASSLLDGNQPQHF. Here the CDR3 DNA reads TGTGCCAGCAGTTTATTGGACGGTAATCAGCCCCAGCATTTT.

The CDR3 DNA reads as TGTGCCAGCACCATATCCTTCACTGAAGCTTTCTTT. Translated: CASTISFTEAFF. This rearrangement joins TRBV6-5 to TRBJ1-1, with no clear D. The V end was cut by 7 bases, the J end by 4 bases, with 10 bases between. Germline assignment: CDR1 MNHEY and CDR2 SVGAGI. This CDR3 comprises 12 residues.

The chain couples TRBV6-1 to TRBJ1-2; the match to TRBD1 covers 9 bases. V was pared by 2 bases and J by 6 bases, with 1 base of the junction left unmatched. CDR1 is MNHNS, CDR2 SASEGT, per germline. This CDR3 region has 13 residues. The CDR3 here is CASSERTGDGYTF. The CDR3 DNA is TGTGCCAGCAGTGAACGGACAGGGGATGGCTACACCTTC.

The chain combines TRBV7-6 with TRBJ2-7; D is ambiguous. The germline V gene encodes CDR1 SGHVS and CDR2 FNYEAQ. V was trimmed by 3 bases and J by 3 bases, leaving 9 bases between them. The CDR3 is made up of 13 amino acids. CDR3 DNA: TGTGCCAGCAGCTTGAGCAACAGCTACGAGCAGTACTTC. It yields the protein CASSLSNSYEQYF. The whole variable domain, remainder taken from reference TRBV7-6 and TRBJ2-7, is GAGVSQSPRYKVTKRGQDVALRCDPISGHVSLYWYRQALGQGPEFLTYFNYEAQQDKSGLPNDRFSAERPEGSISTLTIQRTEQRDSAMYRCASSLSNSYEQYFGPGTRLTVT.

The chain uses TRBV7-3 and TRBJ1-6; D is unclear. CDR1 SGHTA and CDR2 FQGTGA come from the germline V gene. The CDR3 is 20 amino acids. Trimming shortened V by 4 bases and J by 0 bases, and 22 bases separated the two germline ends. As DNA, the CDR3 is TGTGCCAGCAGCTCCAATGTACGATCACTGATTAGCTCCTATAATTCACCCCTCCACTTT. Its protein is CASSSNVRSLISSYNSPLHF.

V and J are TRBV7-3 and TRBJ2-6; tentatively, D is TRBD1 (6 bases). CDR3 length equals 15 residues. The V gene lost 3 bases and the J gene lost 0 bases, with 6 bases spanning the gap. Germline-derived CDR1 and CDR2 are SGHTA and FQGTGA. The CDR3 DNA follows: TGTGCCAGCAGCTTGGACAGCTCTGGGGCCAACGTCCTGACTTTC. Translated, it gives CASSLDSSGANVLTF.